This T cell receptor beta chain originates from a study of spatial heterogeneity in lung cancer. The time point: sample taken at primary tumor resection. As to this clonotype: Its antigen is unidentified. This beta chain came through as a stray read in a library set up for alpha chains, and its size says little.

The CDR3 is made up of 13 amino acids. From germline, CDR1 is SEHNR and CDR2 FQNEAQ (reference sequence). Study conclusions and caveats: The number of expanded tumor alpha and beta chains correlated with mutation number.

Each CDR3 protein is one row after TCRdb ran MiXCR on the 5' RACE reads. The sample has roughly 2,200 distinct CDR3 sequences, about 35% seen once. This clonotype was sampled from a male donor with early-stage non-small cell lung cancer. The rearrangement links TRBV7-9 to TRBJ2-3; 7 bases align to TRBD2. Specimen: lung tumor tissue, collected at surgery. CDR3 nucleotides: TGTGCGGACGGCGGGAGAGCTACAGATACGCAGTATTTT. Translation: CADGGRATDTQYF.